The clone carrying this T cell receptor beta chain has a single count. What it binds is unknown. Sequencing was performed with immunoSEQ multiplex PCR; in TCRdb, only in-frame clones are kept and a portion is missing. Of more than 60,000 clones in the sample, roughly 74% are singletons; the top ten hold about 1.6%. The germline gives CDR1 MNHEY, CDR2 SMNVEV (reference sequence). This CDR3 has 16 amino acids. The ends lost 6 bases at V and 3 bases at J; junction bases unmatched: 13. This sample was taken from a study of vaccination effects on CD4 cells after COVID-19. General study results and limits: Marked clonal contraction of infection- and vaccine-induced clones was seen late after vaccination.

Pools of viral peptides were used by the ViraFEST assay to expand antigen-specific CD4+ T cells ahead of sequencing. After about 10 days in culture, the CD4+ T cells were isolated. Two doses of either BNT162b2 or mRNA-1273 were given to each participant. Vaccine recipients, nucleocapsid antibody negative, had no prior SARS-CoV-2 infection. This chain joins TRBV27 and TRBJ2-7, with 8 bases fitting TRBD1. The TCR comes from a human donor who received a COVID-19 vaccine. The material was CD4+ T cells from PBMCs cultured with HCoV-229E spike peptides, obtained after COVID-19 vaccination. CDR3 sequence reads: CASRVPSGGANYEQYV. The CDR3 DNA sequence: TGTGCCAGCAGGGTACCTTCAGGGGGCGCGAACTACGAGCAGTACGTC.